These 30 T cell receptor beta chains were sequenced from one sample in a study of beta chain features in type 1 diabetes. Study outcomes and limitations: Moderate yet significant TCRB CDR3 shortening was seen in Type 1 diabetes patients in all four CD4+ subsets.

The authors reverse transcribed all of the isolated RNA, so sequencing captured expressed TCRB transcripts. The method was immunoSEQ multiplex PCR; TCRdb's version includes in-frame clones alone and lacks a portion of them. The table has more than 250,000 clones, roughly 20% seen once; the top ten hold around 0.029%. No antigens are known for them. The sequenced sample was naive CD4+ T cells from blood. The receptors were gathered from a woman aged 40 to 50 with type 1 diabetes.

This chain links TRBV9 with TRBJ2-5; 10 positions agree with TRBD2. The germline CDR1 and CDR2 sequences are SGDLS and YYNGEE. Trimming at V came to 0 bases and at J to 5 bases, leaving 7 bases not matched to a gene. This CDR3 contains 16 residues. The CDR3 coding sequence is TGTGCCAGCAGCGTAGCGAGCGGGAGGGTGGGGGAGACCCAGTACTTC. Its translation: CASSVASGRVGETQYF.

This clone was seen a handful of times. The chain combines TRBV29-1 with TRBJ1-5; D possibly corresponds to TRBD1 (5 bases). Germline V CDR1 and CDR2: SQVTM, ANQGSEA. V lost 4 bases to trimming and J lost 5 bases, with 12 bases between them. This CDR3 spans 13 amino acids. For the CDR3, the DNA is TGCAGCGTTGCCAGGGCAGGAGATCAGCCCCAGCATTTT. Translation: CSVARAGDQPQHF.

CDR3 amino acids: CASSLDDSFGLHF. The CDR3 nucleotides read TGTGCCAGCAGCTTAGATGACTCCTTCGGGCTCCACTTT. V and J are TRBV7-2 and TRBJ1-6, with D hard to call. Trimming shortened V by 1 base and J by 16 bases, and 14 bases separated the two germline ends. The germline CDR1 and CDR2 sequences are SGHTA and FQGNSA. The CDR3 runs to 13 residues.

This clone was seen a few times. V gene TRBV29-1 combines with J gene TRBJ2-1; 8 bases map to TRBD1. Germline V gives CDR1 SQVTM, CDR2 ANQGSEA. Unmatched junction bases numbered 10, after V lost 6 bases and J lost 3 bases. This CDR3 comprises 15 residues. DNA of the CDR3: TGCAGCGTGGGGACCCAGGACAGGGTCTACAATGAGCAGTTCTTC. The encoded protein is CSVGTQDRVYNEQFF.

This clone was observed a few times. The genes are TRBV2 and TRBJ2-5; D is possibly TRBD1 (5 bases). CDR1 and CDR2 from the germline V gene are SNHLY and FYNNEI. The CDR3 covers 15 residues. Trimming took off 7 bases at V and 5 bases at J, with 20 bases between the two ends. As DNA, the CDR3 is TGTGCCAGCACTAGGACATCCGGGCGTCGGGAGACCCAGTACTTC. Translated: CASTRTSGRRETQYF.

This clone has a handful of counts. V and J are TRBV12-5 and TRBJ2-3, with TRBD1 matching over 8 bases. The germline CDR1 and CDR2 sequences are LGHNT and FRNRAP. The CDR3 is made up of 15 amino acids. With V trimmed by 4 bases and J by 3 bases, 6 bases remained unmatched. The CDR3 region has the DNA TGTGCTAGTGGTTCTCAGGGGGCTGCTACAGATACGCAGTATTTT. Translation gives CASGSQGAATDTQYF.

The genes are TRBV28 and TRBJ2-1; D is ambiguous. Trimming stripped 3 bases from V and 7 bases from J, with 4 bases between. Germline CDR1 and CDR2: MDHEN and SYDVKM. This CDR3 region has 11 residues. As DNA, the CDR3 is TGTGCCAGCAGTTTTATGAATGAGCAGTTCTTC. Translation gives CASSFMNEQFF.

The chain has TRBV30 and TRBJ1-5; D remains ambiguous. The V and J ends lost 0 bases and 4 bases respectively, with 7 bases between them. There are 13 residues in the CDR3. Germline assignment: CDR1 GTSNPN and CDR2 SVGIG (reference sequence). The CDR3 protein is CAWSVGDNQPQHF. In DNA, the CDR3 is TGTGCCTGGAGTGTTGGAGATAATCAGCCCCAGCATTTT. Together with reference TRBV30 and TRBJ1-5, the CDR3 gives the full variable domain: SQTIHQWPATLVQPVGSPLSLECTVEGTSNPNLYWYRQAAGRGLQLLFYSVGIGQISSEVPQNLSASRPQDRQFILSSKKLLLSDSGFYLCAWSVGDNQPQHFGDGTRLSIL.

V gene TRBV5-6 combines with J gene TRBJ2-3; maybe TRBD1 (5 bases). The germline gives CDR1 SGHDT, CDR2 YYEEEE. Trimming removed 4 bases at V and 6 bases at J, with 12 bases between. This CDR3 has 13 residues. CDR3 nucleotides: TGTGCCAGCAGCCACCGACAGAAGGATACGCAGTATTTT. Protein product: CASSHRQKDTQYF.

The J gene is TRBJ2-2, the V gene TRBV5-1, with D perhaps TRBD2 (5 bases). The germline V gene has CDR1 SGHRS and CDR2 YFSETQ. CDR3 size: 14 residues. The V end was cut by 3 bases, the J end by 7 bases, with 13 bases between. This CDR3 reads CASSSGLGVGELFF. CDR3 in DNA: TGCGCCAGCAGCTCCGGACTTGGGGTCGGGGAGCTGTTTTTT.

This clone was picked up a small number of times. The V and J genes are TRBV7-2 and TRBJ2-5; the D gene is possibly TRBD2 (6 bases). The CDR3 loop spans 16 amino acids. Germline assignment: CDR1 SGHTA and CDR2 FQGNSA. The V and J ends lost 2 bases and 5 bases respectively, with 18 bases between them. The CDR3 is CASSLMSAGPGETQYF. CDR3 coding DNA: TGTGCCAGCAGCTTAATGTCGGCGGGACCTGGGGAGACCCAGTACTTC.

The V gene is TRBV10-3, the J gene TRBJ2-5; D is possibly TRBD2 (5 bases). The germline V and J ends were trimmed by 4 bases and 1 base, with 16 bases remaining between them. CDR1 is ENHRY and CDR2 is SYGVKD in the germline V gene. This CDR3 spans 16 amino acids. The CDR3 DNA sequence: TGTGCCATCAGTGTGGCTTTAGGAGGAGTCCAAGAGACCCAGTACTTC. Its translation is CAISVALGGVQETQYF.

This clone has just a few counts. V usage is TRBV5-8 and J usage is TRBJ1-2, with D possibly matching TRBD1 (5 bases). The CDR3 sequence is 14 residues long. Germline lookup yields CDR1 SGHTS and CDR2 YDEGEE. With 3 bases removed from V and 4 bases from J, the gap between germline ends came to 13 bases. The CDR3 here is CASSSYGRAYGYTF. CDR3 nucleotides: TGTGCCAGCAGCTCCTACGGCAGGGCCTATGGCTACACCTTC.

The rearrangement joins TRBV5-1 to TRBJ2-1; 10 bases agree with TRBD2. With 0 bases clipped from V and 9 bases from J, the junction kept 6 bases outside the gene matches. This CDR3 region has 15 residues. The V gene's germline CDR1 is SGHRS and CDR2 YFSETQ. The CDR3 loop reads CASSLALAGAGEQFF. DNA for the CDR3: TGCGCCAGCAGCTTGGCCCTAGCGGGGGCAGGTGAGCAGTTCTTC.

This clone turned up a few times. The J gene is TRBJ1-1, the V gene TRBV5-6; D gene uncertain. CDR1 and CDR2 from the germline V gene are SGHDT and YYEEEE. V was clipped by 2 bases and J by 3 bases, with 11 bases between them. The CDR3 contains 14 residues. CDR3 bases: TGTGCCAGCAGCTTAAGTCAGGCAGACACTGAAGCTTTCTTT. Translated, it gives CASSLSQADTEAFF.

This clone was found a few times. This sequence joins TRBV4-3 and TRBJ2-7, with 9 bases lining up with TRBD2. Trimming took 0 bases from V and 3 from J; bases not matched to a gene: 9. This CDR3 is 17 amino acids long. Germline CDR1 LGHNA, CDR2 YSLEER. This CDR3 reads CASSQERGRAYDYEQYF. In DNA form, the CDR3 reads TGCGCCAGCAGCCAAGAACGCGGGAGGGCCTACGACTACGAGCAGTACTTC.

The V call is TRBV2, the J call TRBJ1-2, with D perhaps TRBD1 (5 bases). Trimming removed 5 bases from V and 8 bases from J, with 12 bases in between. This CDR3 has 12 amino acids. Germline CDR1 SNHLY, CDR2 FYNNEI. CDR3 loop: CASSFREGGYTF. CDR3 coding DNA: TGTGCCAGCAGTTTCAGGGAGGGCGGCTACACCTTC.

The V gene is TRBV9, the J gene TRBJ2-3; D possibly corresponds to TRBD2 (5 bases). This CDR3 has 14 amino acids. Deletions cut 3 bases from V and 1 base from J, with 9 bases between. The germline V gene has CDR1 SGDLS and CDR2 YYNGEE. CDR3 protein: CASSGLSGTDTQYF. CDR3 coding DNA: TGTGCCAGCAGCGGCCTTAGCGGCACAGATACGCAGTATTTT.

The table lists this clone with a few counts. The chain uses TRBV7-2 and TRBJ1-4; 7 bases agree with TRBD1. The V gene's germline CDR1 is SGHTA and CDR2 FQGNSA. The trim removed 5 bases at V and 4 bases at J, leaving 4 bases unmatched. This CDR3 spans 14 amino acids. In DNA form, the CDR3 reads TGTGCCAGCAGCCCGGGACAGTATAATGAAAAACTGTTTTTT. It codes for CASSPGQYNEKLFF.

This chain links TRBV29-1 with TRBJ1-2, with D perhaps matching TRBD1 (5 bases). Germline CDR1 reads SQVTM; CDR2 reads ANQGSEA. V was clipped by 5 bases and J by 6 bases, with 13 bases between them. The CDR3 is 12 residues long. In nucleotides, the CDR3 is TGCAGCGTTTCCAGGGTCTTGCATGGCTACACCTTC. Its translation: CSVSRVLHGYTF.

This clone was detected once. The gene calls are TRBV4-2 and TRBJ1-2; D gene unclear. The CDR3 is made up of 14 amino acids. V was cut by 0 bases and J by 7 bases, with 12 bases left in between. Germline V gene data show CDR1 as LGHNA and CDR2 as YNFKEQ. CDR3 in amino acids: CASSQDAGSGGYTF. Written as DNA, the CDR3 is TGTGCCAGCAGCCAAGATGCGGGATCAGGTGGCTACACCTTC.

This clone was counted between two and nine times. The V gene is TRBV28, the J gene TRBJ2-1; D possibly corresponds to TRBD1 (6 bases). CDR3 size: 15 residues. CDR1 MDHEN and CDR2 SYDVKM come from the germline V gene. V was shortened by 5 bases and J by 9 bases, with 20 bases between the two germline ends. In DNA form, the CDR3 reads TGTGCCAGCAGTACGTTACTAGTGGGGGCGATTGAGCAGTTCTTC. Amino acid sequence: CASSTLLVGAIEQFF.

This clone was detected a few times. The rearrangement joins TRBV29-1 to TRBJ2-7; TRBD2 agrees at 7 bases. The length of the CDR3 is 14 residues. The J segment lost 4 bases and the V segment lost 1 base, leaving 7 bases of the junction unmatched. CDR1 is SQVTM and CDR2 is ANQGSEA in the germline V gene. DNA for the CDR3: TGCAGCGTTGAAGCCTCGGGAGGTACATACGAGCAGTACTTC. It translates to CSVEASGGTYEQYF.

The J gene is TRBJ2-1, the V gene TRBV7-2, with 11 bases that match TRBD1. The CDR3 sequence is 16 residues long. V gave up 5 bases and J gave up 7 bases; unmatched junction bases: 10. Germline values: CDR1 SGHTA, CDR2 FQGNSA. The CDR3 DNA sequence: TGTGCCAGCAGCCGAGCACCGGGACAGGGGGAGAATGAGCAGTTCTTC. Encoded protein: CASSRAPGQGENEQFF.

This sequence joins TRBV2 and TRBJ2-1, with 7 nucleotides matching TRBD1. Germline V lookup: CDR1 SNHLY, CDR2 FYNNEI. V shed 3 bases and J 4 bases; nucleotides not matched to a gene: 9. The CDR3 has 16 amino acids. The CDR3 spells CASSDWRGGAYNEQFF. For the CDR3, the DNA is TGTGCCAGCAGTGACTGGAGAGGGGGCGCGTACAATGAGCAGTTCTTC.

This clone was seen a handful of times. The chain employs TRBV29-1 and TRBJ2-4, with TRBD2 matching over 7 bases. Trimming at V came to 6 bases and at J to 6 bases, leaving 2 bases not matched to a gene. CDR1 and CDR2 from the germline V gene are SQVTM and ANQGSEA. The CDR3 runs 11 residues. The DNA for the CDR3 is TGCAGCGTATCGGGAGGAAACATTCAGTACTTC. It encodes CSVSGGNIQYF.

This clone showed up just a few times. The rearrangement links TRBV4-2 to TRBJ1-2; D unclear. V gave up 1 base and J gave up 1 base, with 13 bases separating them. The germline gives CDR1 LGHNA, CDR2 YNFKEQ. This CDR3 contains 16 residues. The DNA for the CDR3 is TGTGCCAGCAGCCAAGCGACCGGGAACTTTAACTATGGCTACACCTTC. Its protein product is CASSQATGNFNYGYTF.

This clone was detected a few times. The V call is TRBV27, the J call TRBJ2-7; the D gene is possibly TRBD2 (6 bases). Germline V gene lookup returns CDR1 MNHEY and CDR2 SMNVEV (reference sequence). Trimming removed 5 bases from V and 2 bases from J, with 16 bases in between. The CDR3 is 15 residues long. CDR3 residues: CASSEGLVGTYEQYF. CDR3 coding DNA: TGTGCCAGCAGTGAGGGACTCGTCGGGACCTACGAGCAGTACTTC.

V gene TRBV4-3 combines with J gene TRBJ1-6; D call uncertain. This CDR3 region has 15 residues. The germline V gene has CDR1 LGHNA and CDR2 YSLEER. Trimming took 3 bases from V and 7 from J, leaving 13 bases between them. The DNA for the CDR3 is TGCGCCAGCAGCCAGGATTTCCGGCGGAATTCACCCCTCCACTTT. The encoded protein is CASSQDFRRNSPLHF.

The chain couples TRBV19 to TRBJ2-5; 11 positions agree with TRBD2. From germline, CDR1 is LNHDA and CDR2 SQIVND (reference sequence). The CDR3 runs 17 residues. Trimming at V came to 3 bases and at J to 5 bases, leaving 11 bases not matched to a gene. CDR3 protein: CASSIGLSGRAAETQYF. CDR3 nucleotides: TGTGCCAGTAGTATCGGTCTTAGCGGGAGGGCCGCGGAGACCCAGTACTTC.